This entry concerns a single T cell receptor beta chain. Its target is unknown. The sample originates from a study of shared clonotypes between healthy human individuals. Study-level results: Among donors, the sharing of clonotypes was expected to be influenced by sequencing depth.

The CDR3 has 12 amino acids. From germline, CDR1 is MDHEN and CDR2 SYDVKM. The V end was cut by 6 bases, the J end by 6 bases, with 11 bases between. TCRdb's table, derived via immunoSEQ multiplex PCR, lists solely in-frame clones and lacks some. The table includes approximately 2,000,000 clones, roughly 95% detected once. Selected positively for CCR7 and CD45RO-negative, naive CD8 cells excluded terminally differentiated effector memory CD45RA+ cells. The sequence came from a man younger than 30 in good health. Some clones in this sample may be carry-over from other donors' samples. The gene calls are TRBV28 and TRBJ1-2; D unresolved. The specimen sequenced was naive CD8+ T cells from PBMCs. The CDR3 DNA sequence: TGTGCCAGCAGCAGGACCGTAAATGGCTACACCTTC. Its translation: CASSRTVNGYTF.